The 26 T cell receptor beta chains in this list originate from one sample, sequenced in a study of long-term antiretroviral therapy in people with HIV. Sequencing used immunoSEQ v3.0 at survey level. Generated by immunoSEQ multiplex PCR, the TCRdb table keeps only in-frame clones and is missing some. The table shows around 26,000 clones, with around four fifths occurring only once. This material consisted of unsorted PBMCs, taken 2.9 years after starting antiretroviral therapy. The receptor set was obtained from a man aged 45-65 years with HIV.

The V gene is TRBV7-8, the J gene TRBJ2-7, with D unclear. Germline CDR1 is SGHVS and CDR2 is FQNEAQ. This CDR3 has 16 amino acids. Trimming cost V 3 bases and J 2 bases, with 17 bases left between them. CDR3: CASSFVMGRGTYEQYF. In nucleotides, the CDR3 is TGTGCCAGCAGCTTTGTAATGGGTAGAGGAACCTACGAGCAGTACTTC.

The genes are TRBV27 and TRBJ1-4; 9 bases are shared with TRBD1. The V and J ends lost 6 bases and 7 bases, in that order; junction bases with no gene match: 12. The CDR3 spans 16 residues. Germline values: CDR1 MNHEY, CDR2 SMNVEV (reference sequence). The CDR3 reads CASRPQGAAGREKLFF. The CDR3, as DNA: TGTGCCAGCAGACCACAGGGGGCAGCTGGTCGTGAAAAACTGTTTTTT.

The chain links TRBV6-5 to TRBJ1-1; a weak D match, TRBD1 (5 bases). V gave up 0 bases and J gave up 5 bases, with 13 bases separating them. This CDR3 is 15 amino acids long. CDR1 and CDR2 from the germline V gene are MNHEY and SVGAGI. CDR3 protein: CASSYSRQGLTEAFF. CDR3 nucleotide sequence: TGTGCCAGCAGTTACTCGAGGCAGGGTCTGACTGAAGCTTTCTTT.

CDR3 loop: CASSGQRYTEAFF. The CDR3 coding sequence is TGTGCCAGCAGCGGACAGCGTTACACTGAAGCTTTCTTT. The chain carries TRBV6-5 and TRBJ1-1; a weak D match, TRBD1 (6 bases). This CDR3 region has 13 residues. Germline-derived CDR1 and CDR2 are MNHEY and SVGAGI. V was clipped by 6 bases and J by 3 bases, with 11 bases between them.

The CDR3 nucleotides read TGTGCCAGCAGCTTACTGGCGGGGCGGGAGCAGTTCTTC. Its protein product is CASSLLAGREQFF. This rearrangement joins TRBV7-9 to TRBJ2-1; D may be TRBD2 (6 bases). CDR3 length equals 13 residues. Trimming shortened V by 2 bases and J by 10 bases, and 12 bases separated the two germline ends. CDR1 and CDR2 from the germline V gene are SEHNR and FQNEAQ (reference sequence).

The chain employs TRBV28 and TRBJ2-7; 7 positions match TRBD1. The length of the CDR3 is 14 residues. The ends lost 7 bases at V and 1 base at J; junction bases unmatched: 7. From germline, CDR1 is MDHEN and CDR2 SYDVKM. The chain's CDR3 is CASKGTGASYEQYF. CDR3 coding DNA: TGTGCCAGCAAGGGAACAGGGGCGTCCTACGAGCAGTACTTC.

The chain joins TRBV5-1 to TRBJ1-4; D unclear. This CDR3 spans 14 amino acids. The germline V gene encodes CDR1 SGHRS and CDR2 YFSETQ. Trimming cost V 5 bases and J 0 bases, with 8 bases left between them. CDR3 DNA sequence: TGCGCCAGCAGAGGACCGACAACTAATGAAAAACTGTTTTTT. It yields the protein CASRGPTTNEKLFF.

The CDR3 protein is CASSLGTLSNQPQHF. CDR3 DNA sequence: TGTGCCAGCAGCCTCGGGACACTCAGCAATCAGCCCCAGCATTTT. The chain combines TRBV4-2 with TRBJ1-5; TRBD1 might be the D (6 bases). The CDR3 has 15 residues. Trimming left V 4 bases short and J 1 base short, with 11 bases between. Germline CDR1 and CDR2: LGHNA and YNFKEQ.

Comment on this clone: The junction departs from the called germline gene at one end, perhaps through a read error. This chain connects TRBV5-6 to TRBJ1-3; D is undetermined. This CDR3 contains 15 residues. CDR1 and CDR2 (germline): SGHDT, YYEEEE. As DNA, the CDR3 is TGTGCCACCAGCTCGTGGCGGAGCTCTGGAAACACCATATATTTT. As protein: CATSSWRSSGNTIYF.

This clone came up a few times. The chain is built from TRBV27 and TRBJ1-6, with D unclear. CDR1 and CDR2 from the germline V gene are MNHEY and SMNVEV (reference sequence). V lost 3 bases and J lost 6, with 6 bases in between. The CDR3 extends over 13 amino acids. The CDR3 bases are TGTGCCAGCAGTTTCGGTCTTAATTCACCCCTCCACTTT. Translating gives CASSFGLNSPLHF.

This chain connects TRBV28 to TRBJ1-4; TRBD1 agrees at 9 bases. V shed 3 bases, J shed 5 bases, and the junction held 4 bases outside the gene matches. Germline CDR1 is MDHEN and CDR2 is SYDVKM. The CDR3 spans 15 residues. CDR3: CASSFTGGYNEKLFF. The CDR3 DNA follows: TGTGCCAGCAGTTTTACAGGGGGCTACAATGAAAAACTGTTTTTT.

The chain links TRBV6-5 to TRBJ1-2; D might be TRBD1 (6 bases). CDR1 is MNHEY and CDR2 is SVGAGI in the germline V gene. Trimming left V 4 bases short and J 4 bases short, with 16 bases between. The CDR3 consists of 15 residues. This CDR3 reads CASSSISAGAYGYTF. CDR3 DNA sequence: TGTGCCAGCAGTTCCATCAGTGCAGGGGCCTATGGCTACACCTTC.

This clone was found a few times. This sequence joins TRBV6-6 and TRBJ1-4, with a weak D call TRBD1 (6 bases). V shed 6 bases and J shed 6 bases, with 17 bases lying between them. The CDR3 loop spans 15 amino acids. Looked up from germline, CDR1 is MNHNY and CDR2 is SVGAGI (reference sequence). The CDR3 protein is CASSLLGGLDEKLFF. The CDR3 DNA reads TGTGCCAGCAGCCTCTTGGGGGGGCTGGATGAAAAACTGTTTTTT.

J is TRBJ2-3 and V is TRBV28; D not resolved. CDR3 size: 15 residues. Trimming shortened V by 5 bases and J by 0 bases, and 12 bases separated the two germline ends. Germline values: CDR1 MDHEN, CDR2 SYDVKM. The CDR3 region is CASSAFGVSTDTQYF. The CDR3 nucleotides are TGTGCCAGCAGTGCTTTCGGAGTTAGCACAGATACGCAGTATTTT.

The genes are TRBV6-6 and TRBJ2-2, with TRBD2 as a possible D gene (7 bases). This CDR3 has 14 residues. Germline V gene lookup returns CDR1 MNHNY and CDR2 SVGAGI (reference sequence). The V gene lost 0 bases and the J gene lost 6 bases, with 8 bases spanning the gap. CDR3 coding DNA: TGTGCCAGCAGTTACTCCGGGGGGCCCGGGGAGCTGTTTTTT. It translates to CASSYSGGPGELFF.

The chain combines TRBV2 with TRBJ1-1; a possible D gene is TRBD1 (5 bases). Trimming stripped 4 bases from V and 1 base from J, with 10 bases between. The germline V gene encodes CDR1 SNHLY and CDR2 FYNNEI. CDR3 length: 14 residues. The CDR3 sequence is CASSAAGPNTEAFF. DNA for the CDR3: TGTGCCAGCAGTGCAGCAGGGCCGAACACTGAAGCTTTCTTT.

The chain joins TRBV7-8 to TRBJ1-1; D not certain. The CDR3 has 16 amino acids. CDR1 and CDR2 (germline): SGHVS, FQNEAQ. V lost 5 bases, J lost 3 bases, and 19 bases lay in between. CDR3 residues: CASSPAHAAGDTEAFF. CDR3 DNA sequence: TGTGCCAGCAGCCCTGCCCACGCGGCAGGCGACACTGAAGCTTTCTTT.

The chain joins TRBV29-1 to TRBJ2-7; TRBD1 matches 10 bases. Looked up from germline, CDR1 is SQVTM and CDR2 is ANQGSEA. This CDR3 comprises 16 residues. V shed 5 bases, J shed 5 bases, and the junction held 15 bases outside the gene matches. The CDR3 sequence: CSVLRHSTGGIHEQYF. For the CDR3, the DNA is TGCAGCGTTCTACGACACTCGACAGGGGGCATCCACGAGCAGTACTTC.

CDR3 sequence: CASSGFGVLYGYTF. The CDR3 nucleotides read TGTGCCAGCAGCGGTTTCGGGGTCCTCTATGGCTACACCTTC. The rearrangement uses TRBV7-4 and TRBJ1-2; D remains unclear. The germline V gene has CDR1 SGHVT and CDR2 SQSDAQ. The germline V and J ends were trimmed by 5 bases and 4 bases, with 14 bases remaining between them. The CDR3 is 14 amino acids.

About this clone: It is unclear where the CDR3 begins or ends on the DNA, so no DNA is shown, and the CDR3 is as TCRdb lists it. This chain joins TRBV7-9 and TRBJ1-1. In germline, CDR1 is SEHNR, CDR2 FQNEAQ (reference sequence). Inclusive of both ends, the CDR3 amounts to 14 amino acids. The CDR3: CASSFGPGTTEAFF.

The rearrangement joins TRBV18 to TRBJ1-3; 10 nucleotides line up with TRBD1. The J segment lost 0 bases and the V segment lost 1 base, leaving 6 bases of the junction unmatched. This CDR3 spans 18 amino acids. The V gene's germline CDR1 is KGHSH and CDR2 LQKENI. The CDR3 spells CASSPQTGGRSSGNTIYF. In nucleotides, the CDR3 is TGTGCCAGCTCACCACAGACAGGGGGCCGGAGCTCTGGAAACACCATATATTTT.

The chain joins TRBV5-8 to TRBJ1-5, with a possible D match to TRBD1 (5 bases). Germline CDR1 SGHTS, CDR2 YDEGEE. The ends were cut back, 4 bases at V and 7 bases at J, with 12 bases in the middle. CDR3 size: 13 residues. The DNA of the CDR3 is TGTGCCAGCAGCCCCCCGGGGGGACAGCCCCAGCATTTT. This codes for CASSPPGGQPQHF. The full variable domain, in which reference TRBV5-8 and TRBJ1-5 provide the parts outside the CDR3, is EAGVTQSPTHLIKTRGQQATLRCSPISGHTSVYWYQQALGLGLQFLLWYDEGEERNRGNFPPRFSGRQFPNYSSELNVNALELEDSALYLCASSPPGGQPQHFGDGTRLSIL.

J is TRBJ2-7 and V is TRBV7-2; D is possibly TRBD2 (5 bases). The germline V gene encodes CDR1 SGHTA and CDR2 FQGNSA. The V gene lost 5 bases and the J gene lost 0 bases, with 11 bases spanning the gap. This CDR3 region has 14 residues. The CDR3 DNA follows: TGTGCCAGCAGCCCCGACGGGAACTCCTACGAGCAGTACTTC. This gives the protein CASSPDGNSYEQYF.

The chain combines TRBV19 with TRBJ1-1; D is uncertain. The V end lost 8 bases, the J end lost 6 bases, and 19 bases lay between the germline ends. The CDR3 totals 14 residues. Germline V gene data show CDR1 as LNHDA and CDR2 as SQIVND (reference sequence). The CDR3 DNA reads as TGTGCCAGTGTGAATCCGGGGAATGGCCCTGAAGCTTTCTTT. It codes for CASVNPGNGPEAFF. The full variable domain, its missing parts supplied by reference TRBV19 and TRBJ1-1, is DGGITQSPKYLFRKEGQNVTLSCEQNLNHDAMYWYRQDPGQGLRLIYYSQIVNDFQKGDIAEGYSVSREKKESFPLTVTSAQKNPTAFYLCASVNPGNGPEAFFGQGTRLTVV.

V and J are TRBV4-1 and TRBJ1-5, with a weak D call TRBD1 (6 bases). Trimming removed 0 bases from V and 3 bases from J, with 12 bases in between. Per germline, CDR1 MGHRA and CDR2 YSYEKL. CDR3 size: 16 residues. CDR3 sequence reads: CASSQDPGAVNQPQHF. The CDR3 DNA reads TGCGCCAGCAGCCAAGATCCGGGGGCGGTCAATCAGCCCCAGCATTTT.

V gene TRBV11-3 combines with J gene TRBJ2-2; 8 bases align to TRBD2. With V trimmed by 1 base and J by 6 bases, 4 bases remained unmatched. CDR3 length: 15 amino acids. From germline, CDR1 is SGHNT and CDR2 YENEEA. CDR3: CASSLVPGGPGELFF. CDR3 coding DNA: TGTGCCAGCAGCTTAGTACCGGGAGGGCCCGGGGAGCTGTTTTTT.